Listed here are 9 T cell receptor beta chains from one sample, sequenced in a study of control samples from healthy donors and cancer patients. The repertoire was sequenced with immunoSEQ multiplex PCR; TCRdb's copy has only in-frame clones and lacks some. The table lists about 110,000 clones, roughly 92% of them singletons, with approximately 8% in the top ten. The sequenced material came from blood. These receptors were obtained from a woman aged 18-29 years in good health.

The chain uses TRBV18 and TRBJ1-1, with D maybe TRBD1 (6 bases). CDR1 and CDR2 from the germline V gene are KGHSH and LQKENI. The CDR3 runs to 15 residues. Trimming took 1 base from V and 5 from J, leaving 14 bases between them. The chain's CDR3 is CASSPRTGKMTEAFF. CDR3 bases: TGTGCCAGCTCACCACGCACAGGGAAGATGACTGAAGCTTTCTTT.

The V and J genes are TRBV5-4 and TRBJ2-5; D gene ambiguous. CDR3 length: 14 residues. V was clipped by 4 bases and J by 2 bases, with 12 bases between them. The germline gives CDR1 SGHNT, CDR2 YYREEE (reference sequence). DNA for the CDR3: TGTGCCAGCAGCCCCGGTCATGTGCAAGAGACCCAGTACTTC. As protein: CASSPGHVQETQYF.

V and J are TRBV7-9 and TRBJ1-4; possible D gene TRBD1, 5 bases. In germline, CDR1 is SEHNR, CDR2 FQNEAQ (reference sequence). V was cut by 5 bases and J by 5 bases, with 15 bases left in between. The CDR3 runs to 15 residues. DNA of the CDR3: TGTGCCAGCAGCGGGACCGGACGGACCAATGAAAAACTGTTTTTT. Protein product: CASSGTGRTNEKLFF.

The chain joins TRBV19 to TRBJ2-3; D call uncertain. The CDR3 is 16 amino acids. Germline V gives CDR1 LNHDA, CDR2 SQIVND (reference sequence). Trimming took 6 bases from V and 3 from J, leaving 19 bases between them. The CDR3 region is CASSRGIGVWTDTQYF. DNA of the CDR3: TGTGCCAGTAGCCGAGGTATCGGAGTTTGGACAGATACGCAGTATTTT. The full variable domain, its missing parts supplied by reference TRBV19 and TRBJ2-3, is DGGITQSPKYLFRKEGQNVTLSCEQNLNHDAMYWYRQDPGQGLRLIYYSQIVNDFQKGDIAEGYSVSREKKESFPLTVTSAQKNPTAFYLCASSRGIGVWTDTQYFGPGTRLTVL.

The rearrangement links TRBV9 to TRBJ2-7; D possibly corresponds to TRBD2 (6 bases). CDR3 length: 16 residues. V lost 0 bases and J lost 3, with 16 bases in between. From germline, CDR1 is SGDLS and CDR2 YYNGEE. The CDR3 DNA reads as TGTGCCAGCAGCGTAGTTACTAGCCGGCGAAACTACGAGCAGTACTTC. Its translation is CASSVVTSRRNYEQYF.

Many counts were recorded for this clone. Other DNA variants within this sample encode the same CDR3. This chain links TRBV14 with TRBJ2-3; D ambiguous. V lost 1 base to trimming and J lost 2 bases, with 7 bases between them. Germline CDR1 SGHDN, CDR2 FVKESK. This CDR3 is 14 amino acids long. CDR3 in DNA: TGTGCCAGCAGCCAAGGACGACACACAGATACGCAGTATTTT. Its translation: CASSQGRHTDTQYF. Complete variable domain (other parts from reference TRBV14 and TRBJ2-3): EAGVTQFPSHSVIEKGQTVTLRCDPISGHDNLYWYRRVMGKEIKFLLHFVKESKQDESGMPNNRFLAERTGGTYSTLKVQPAELEDSGVYFCASSQGRHTDTQYFGPGTRLTVL.

This chain uses TRBV7-3 with TRBJ2-2; D gene uncertain. Germline V gives CDR1 SGHTA, CDR2 FQGTGA. This CDR3 is built from 14 residues. V lost 2 bases to trimming and J lost 2 bases, with 6 bases between them. This chain's CDR3 is CASSLAVNTGELFF. Written as DNA, the CDR3 is TGTGCCAGCAGCTTAGCGGTTAACACCGGGGAGCTGTTTTTT.

The chain combines TRBV25-1 with TRBJ1-1, with 10 bases identical to TRBD1. With 6 bases clipped from V and 11 bases from J, the junction kept 6 bases outside the gene matches. Germline values: CDR1 MGHDK, CDR2 SYGVNS. The CDR3 has 12 amino acids. CDR3 DNA: TGTGCCAGCAGGATAGGACAGGGGGGGGCTTTCTTT. This translates into CASRIGQGGAFF. The whole variable domain, remainder taken from reference TRBV25-1 and TRBJ1-1, is EADIYQTPRYLVIGTGKKITLECSQTMGHDKMYWYQQDPGMELHLIHYSYGVNSTEKGDLSSESTVSRIRTEHFPLTLESARPSHTSQYLCASRIGQGGAFFGQGTRLTVV.

V and J are TRBV3-1 (or the pseudogene TRBV3-2) and TRBJ2-4, with 8 bases aligning to TRBD1. Germline V CDR1 and CDR2: LGHDT, YNNKEL (reference sequence). This CDR3 comprises 19 residues. The J segment lost 5 bases and the V segment lost 0 bases, leaving 15 bases of the junction unmatched. CDR3 coding DNA: TGTGCCAGCAGCCAAGAACTTTTTTCGCCCGGACAGGGTGAAAACATTCAGTACTTC. Translation gives CASSQELFSPGQGENIQYF.